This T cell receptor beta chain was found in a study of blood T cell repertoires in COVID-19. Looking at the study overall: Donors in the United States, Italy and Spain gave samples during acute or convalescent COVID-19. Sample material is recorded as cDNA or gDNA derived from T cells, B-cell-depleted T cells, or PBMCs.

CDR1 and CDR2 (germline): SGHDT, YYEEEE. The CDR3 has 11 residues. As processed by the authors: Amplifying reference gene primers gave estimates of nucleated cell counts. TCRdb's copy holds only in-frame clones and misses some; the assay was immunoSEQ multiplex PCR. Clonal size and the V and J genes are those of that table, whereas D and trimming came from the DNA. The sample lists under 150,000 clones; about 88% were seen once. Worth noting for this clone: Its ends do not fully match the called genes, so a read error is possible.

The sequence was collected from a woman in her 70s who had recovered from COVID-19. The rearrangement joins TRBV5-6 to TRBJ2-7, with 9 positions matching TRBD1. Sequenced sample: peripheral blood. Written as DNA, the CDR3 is TGTGCCAGCAGCAGGGACAGGGTGGAGGTCTTC. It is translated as CASSRDRVEVF. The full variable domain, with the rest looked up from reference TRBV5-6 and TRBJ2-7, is DAGVTQSPTHLIKTRGQQVTLRCSPKSGHDTVSWYQQALGQGPQFIFQYYEEEERQRGNFPDRFSGHQFPNYSSELNVNALLLGDSALYLCASSRDRVEVFGPGTRLTVT.